A selection of T cell receptor beta chains follows, all from one sample in a study of shared clonotypes between healthy human individuals. The assay was immunoSEQ multiplex PCR, and TCRdb's table has in-frame clones only and misses some. Of some 1.5 million clones listed, roughly 96% were seen once; the top ten hold more than 0.9%. Material for sequencing was naive CD4+ T cells sorted from blood. These receptors were collected from a man aged 30 to 39 in good health. The CDR3 runs from the conserved cysteine through the conserved F or W. The D gene is left open where the match is weak. Size is stated for part of the rows, as once, few or many counts, or as a class when the clone is expanded.

CSVDPGGITGELFF | TGCAGCGTTGATCCGGGAGGAATAACCGGGGAGCTGTTTTTT | NA | 14 | TRBV29-1 | TRBD2 | TRBJ2-2
CSAMRLGTSSYNEQFF | TGCAGCGCCATGCGGCTTGGGACTTCATCCTACAATGAGCAGTTCTTC | NA | 16 | TRBV29-1 | NA | TRBJ2-1
CASSYHPGGLAGGNEQFF | TGTGCCAGCAGCTATCACCCGGGGGGACTAGCGGGAGGTAATGAGCAGTTCTTC | NA | 18 | TRBV2 | TRBD2 | TRBJ2-1
CASSLETTQETQYF | TGCGCCAGCAGCTTGGAAACAACTCAAGAGACCCAGTACTTC | NA | 14 | TRBV5-1 | NA | TRBJ2-5
CSVEQGAGEETQYF | TGCAGCGTTGAGCAGGGCGCCGGGGAAGAGACCCAGTACTTC | NA | 14 | TRBV29-1 | NA | TRBJ2-5
CASRRDRVADTQYF | TGTGCCAGCCGCCGGGACAGGGTGGCAGATACGCAGTATTTT | once | 14 | TRBV19 | TRBD1 | TRBJ2-3
CATRSGRGARTDTQYF | TGTGCCACCCGCAGCGGGCGGGGAGCTCGCACAGATACGCAGTATTTT | NA | 16 | TRBV10-3 | NA | TRBJ2-3
CANHRDSSYNEQFF | TGTGCCAACCACCGGGACTCTTCCTACAATGAGCAGTTCTTC | NA | 14 | TRBV21-1 | NA | TRBJ2-1
CASSQSWDRGLYF | TGTGCCAGCAGCCAATCCTGGGACAGGGGGCTCTATTTT | once | 13 | TRBV16 | TRBD1 | TRBJ2-3
CASVDWDGYTF | TGTGCCAGTGTAGACTGGGATGGCTACACCTTC | NA | 11 | TRBV19 | NA | TRBJ1-2
CASSQDRILRTEAFF | TGTGCCAGCAGCCAAGATCGAATCCTGAGGACTGAAGCTTTCTTT | NA | 15 | TRBV14 | NA | TRBJ1-1
CASSYLTGHTQYF | TGTGCCAGCAGCTACCTCACAGGTCATACGCAGTATTTT | once | 13 | TRBV7-3 | NA | TRBJ2-3
CASSHSMETQYF | TGTGCCAGTTCGCATAGCATGGAGACCCAGTACTTC | NA | 12 | TRBV7-6 | NA | TRBJ2-5
CASSLAGTDTQYF | TGTGCCAGCAGTTTAGCCGGCACAGATACGCAGTATTTT | NA | 13 | TRBV27 | NA | TRBJ2-3
CASSRGTGFLDTIYF | TGCGCCAGCAGTCGAGGGACAGGGTTTCTAGACACCATATATTTT | few | 15 | TRBV10-1 | TRBD1 | TRBJ1-3
CASSTTERGSNYGYTF | TGTGCCAGCAGTACAACTGAGCGGGGATCTAACTATGGCTACACCTTC | NA | 16 | TRBV6-6 | NA | TRBJ1-2
CASSLPSSTPLEYF | TGTGCCAGCAGTTTACCCTCGAGTACCCCTTTAGAGTACTTC | once | 14 | TRBV28 | NA | TRBJ2-7
CASSPGTGGIAGNQPQHF | TGTGCCAGTAGTCCCGGGACAGGGGGAATCGCGGGCAATCAGCCCCAGCATTTT | NA | 18 | TRBV19 | TRBD1 | TRBJ1-5
CASSLRGESYNEQFF | TGCGCCAGCAGCTTAAGGGGCGAATCCTACAATGAGCAGTTCTTC | NA | 15 | TRBV5-1 | NA | TRBJ2-1
CSVEGERGVNEQFF | TGCAGCGTTGAAGGGGAGCGAGGGGTGAATGAGCAGTTCTTC | NA | 14 | TRBV29-1 | NA | TRBJ2-1
CATSRPGQGETQYF | TGTGCCACCAGCAGACCGGGACAGGGGGAGACCCAGTACTTC | NA | 14 | TRBV15 | TRBD1 | TRBJ2-5
CASFKAGAKTDTQYF | TGTGCCAGCTTTAAAGCGGGAGCGAAAACAGATACGCAGTATTTT | NA | 15 | TRBV6-5 | TRBD2 | TRBJ2-3
CASSPQGYGYTF | TGTGCCAGCAGCCCCCAGGGCTATGGCTACACCTTC | NA | 12 | TRBV2 | NA | TRBJ1-2
CASSLWMGPGMNTEAFF | TGTGCCAGCAGCTTGTGGATGGGACCGGGTATGAACACTGAAGCTTTCTTT | NA | 17 | TRBV5-6 | NA | TRBJ1-1
CASSGRTSGIYEQYF | TGTGCCAGCAGCGGCCGAACTAGCGGGATCTACGAGCAGTACTTC | NA | 15 | TRBV9 | TRBD2 | TRBJ2-7
CSVDPGADTQYF | TGCAGCGTTGACCCAGGGGCAGATACGCAGTATTTT | NA | 12 | TRBV29-1 | NA | TRBJ2-3